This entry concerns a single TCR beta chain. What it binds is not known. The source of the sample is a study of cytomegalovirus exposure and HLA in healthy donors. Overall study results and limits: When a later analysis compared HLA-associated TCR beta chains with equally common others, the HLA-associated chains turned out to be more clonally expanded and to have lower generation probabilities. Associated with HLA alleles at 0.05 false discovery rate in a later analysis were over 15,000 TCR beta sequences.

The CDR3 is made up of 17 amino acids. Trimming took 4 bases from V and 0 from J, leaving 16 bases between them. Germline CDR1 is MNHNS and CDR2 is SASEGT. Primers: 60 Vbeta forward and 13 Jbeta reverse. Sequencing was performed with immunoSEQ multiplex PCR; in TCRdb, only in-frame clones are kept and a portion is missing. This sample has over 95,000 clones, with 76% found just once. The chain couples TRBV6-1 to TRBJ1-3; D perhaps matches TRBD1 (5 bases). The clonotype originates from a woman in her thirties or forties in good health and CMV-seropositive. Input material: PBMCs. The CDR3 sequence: CASSAGAGPSSGNTIYF. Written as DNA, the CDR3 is TGTGCCAGCAGTGCTGGGGCAGGCCCGAGCTCTGGAAACACCATATATTTT.